This TCR beta chain was observed in a study of OX40 agonist ivuxolimab in advanced cancers. About the study: The eligibility criteria allowed prior anti-PD-1, anti-PD-L1 or anti-CTLA-4 therapy, and about 40% had some.

Clones were read by immunoSEQ multiplex PCR, and TCRdb kept only the in-frame ones, dropping some. The sample lists about 3,000 clones, roughly 72% occurring once. As regards this clone: Antigen unknown.

Study results and limitations: CD4+ T cells averaged fewer expanded clones than CD8+ T cells.

CDR3 length: 14 amino acids. V was pared by 0 bases and J by 7 bases, with 10 bases between. Germline values: CDR1 SGHRS, CDR2 YFSETQ. The sample here was CD4+ or CD8+ T cells sorted from blood, taken in a trial of the OX40 agonist ivuxolimab. The gene calls are TRBV5-1 and TRBJ2-2; D call uncertain. This TCR derives from an adult with an advanced solid tumor such as melanoma, head and neck, liver or kidney cancer. CDR3 nucleotides: TGCGCCAGCAGCTTGGACAATTACTACGGGGAGCTGTTTTTT. This encodes CASSLDNYYGELFF.